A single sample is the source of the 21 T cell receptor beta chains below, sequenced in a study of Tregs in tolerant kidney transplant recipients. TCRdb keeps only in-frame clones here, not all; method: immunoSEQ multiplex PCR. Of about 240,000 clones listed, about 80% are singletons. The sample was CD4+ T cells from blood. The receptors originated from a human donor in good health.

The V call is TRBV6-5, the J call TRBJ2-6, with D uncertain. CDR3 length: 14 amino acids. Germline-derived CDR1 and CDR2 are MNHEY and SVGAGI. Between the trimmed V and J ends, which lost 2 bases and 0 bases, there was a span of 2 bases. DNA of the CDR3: TGTGCCAGCAGTTACCTCTCTGGGGCCAACGTCCTGACTTTC. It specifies CASSYLSGANVLTF.

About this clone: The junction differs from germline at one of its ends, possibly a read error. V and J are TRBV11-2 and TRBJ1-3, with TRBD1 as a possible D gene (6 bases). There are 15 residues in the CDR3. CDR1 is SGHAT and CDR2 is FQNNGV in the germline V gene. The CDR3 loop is CASSRRGLSENTIYF. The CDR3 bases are TGTGCCAGCAGCCGCAGGGGTTTATCTGAAAACACCATATATTTT. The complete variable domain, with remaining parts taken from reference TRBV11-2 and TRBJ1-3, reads EAGVAQSPRYKIIEKRQSVAFWCNPISGHATLYWYQQILGQGPKLLIQFQNNGVVDDSQLPKDRFSAERLKGVDSTLKIQPAKLEDSAVYLCASSRRGLSENTIYFGEGSWLTVV.

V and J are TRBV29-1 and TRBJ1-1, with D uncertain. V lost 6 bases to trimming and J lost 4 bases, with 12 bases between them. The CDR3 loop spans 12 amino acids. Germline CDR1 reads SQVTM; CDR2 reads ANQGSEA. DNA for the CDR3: TGCAGCGTGGAGCCAAGCCGCACTGAAGCTTTCTTT. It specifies CSVEPSRTEAFF.

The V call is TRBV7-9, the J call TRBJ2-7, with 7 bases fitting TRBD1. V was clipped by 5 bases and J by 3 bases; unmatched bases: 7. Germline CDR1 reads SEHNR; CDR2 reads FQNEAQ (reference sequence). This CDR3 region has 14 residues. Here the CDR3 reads CASSPRQGNYEQYF. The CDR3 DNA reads TGTGCCAGCAGCCCTCGACAGGGAAACTACGAGCAGTACTTC. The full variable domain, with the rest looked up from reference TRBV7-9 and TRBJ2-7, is DTGVSQNPRHKITKRGQNVTFRCDPISEHNRLYWYRQTLGQGPEFLTYFQNEAQLEKSRLLSDRFSAERPKGSFSTLEIQRTEQGDSAMYLCASSPRQGNYEQYFGPGTRLTVT.

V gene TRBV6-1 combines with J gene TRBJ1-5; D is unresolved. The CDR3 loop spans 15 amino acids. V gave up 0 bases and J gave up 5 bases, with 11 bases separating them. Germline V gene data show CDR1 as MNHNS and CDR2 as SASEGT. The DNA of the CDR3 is TGTGCCAGCAGTGAAGCAGGGTATGGAGATCAGCCCCAGCATTTT. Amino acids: CASSEAGYGDQPQHF.

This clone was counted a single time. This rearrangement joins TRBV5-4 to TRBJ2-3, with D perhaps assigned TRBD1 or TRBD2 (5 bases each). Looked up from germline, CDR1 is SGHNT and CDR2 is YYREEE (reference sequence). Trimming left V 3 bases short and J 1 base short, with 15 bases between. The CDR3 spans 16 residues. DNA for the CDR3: TGTGCCAGCAGCTGGGGGACGGATGGAGGCACAGATACGCAGTATTTT. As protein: CASSWGTDGGTDTQYF.

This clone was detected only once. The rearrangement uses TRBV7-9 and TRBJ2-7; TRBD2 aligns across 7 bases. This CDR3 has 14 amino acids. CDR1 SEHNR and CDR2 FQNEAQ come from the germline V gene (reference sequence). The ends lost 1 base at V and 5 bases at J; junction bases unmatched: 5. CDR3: CASSLGGGFHEQYF. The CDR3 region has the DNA TGTGCCAGCAGCTTAGGGGGGGGTTTCCACGAGCAGTACTTC. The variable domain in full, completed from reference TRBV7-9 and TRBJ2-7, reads DTGVSQNPRHKITKRGQNVTFRCDPISEHNRLYWYRQTLGQGPEFLTYFQNEAQLEKSRLLSDRFSAERPKGSFSTLEIQRTEQGDSAMYLCASSLGGGFHEQYFGPGTRLTVT.

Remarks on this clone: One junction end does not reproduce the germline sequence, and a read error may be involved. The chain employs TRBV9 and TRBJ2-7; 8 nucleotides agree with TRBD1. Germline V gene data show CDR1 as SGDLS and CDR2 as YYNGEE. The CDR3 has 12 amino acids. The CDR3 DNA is TGTGCCAGCAGCCAGGCGGCAGGGGGCATGAACTTC. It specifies CASSQAAGGMNF.

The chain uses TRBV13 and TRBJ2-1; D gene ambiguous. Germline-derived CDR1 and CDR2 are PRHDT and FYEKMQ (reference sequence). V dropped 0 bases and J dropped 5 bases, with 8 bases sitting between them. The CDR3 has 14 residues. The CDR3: CASSLGGQDNEQFF. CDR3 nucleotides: TGTGCCAGCAGCTTAGGGGGCCAGGACAATGAGCAGTTCTTC.

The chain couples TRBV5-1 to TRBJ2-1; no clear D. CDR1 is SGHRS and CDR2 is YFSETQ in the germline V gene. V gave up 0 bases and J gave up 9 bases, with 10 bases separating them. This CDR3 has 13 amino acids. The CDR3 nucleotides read TGCGCCAGCAGCTTGGAGTATTCCGGTGAGCAGTTCTTC. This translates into CASSLEYSGEQFF.

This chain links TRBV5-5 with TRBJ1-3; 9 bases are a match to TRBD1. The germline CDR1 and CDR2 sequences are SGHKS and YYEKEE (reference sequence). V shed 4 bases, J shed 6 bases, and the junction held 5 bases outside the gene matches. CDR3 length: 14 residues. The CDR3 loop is CASSLWTGENTIYF. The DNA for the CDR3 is TGTGCCAGCAGCCTCTGGACAGGGGAAAACACCATATATTTT.

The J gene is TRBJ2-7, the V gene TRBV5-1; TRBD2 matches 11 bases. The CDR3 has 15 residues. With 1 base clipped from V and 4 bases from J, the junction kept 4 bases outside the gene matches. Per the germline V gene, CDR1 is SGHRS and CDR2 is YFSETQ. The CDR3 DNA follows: TGCGCCAGCAGCTTGCAGACTAGCGGGAAGTACGAGCAGTACTTC. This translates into CASSLQTSGKYEQYF.

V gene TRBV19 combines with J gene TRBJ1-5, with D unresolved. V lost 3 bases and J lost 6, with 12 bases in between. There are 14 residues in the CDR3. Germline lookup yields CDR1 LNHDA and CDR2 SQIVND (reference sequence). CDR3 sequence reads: CASSMGGAPQPQHF. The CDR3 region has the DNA TGTGCCAGTAGTATGGGCGGCGCCCCTCAGCCCCAGCATTTT.

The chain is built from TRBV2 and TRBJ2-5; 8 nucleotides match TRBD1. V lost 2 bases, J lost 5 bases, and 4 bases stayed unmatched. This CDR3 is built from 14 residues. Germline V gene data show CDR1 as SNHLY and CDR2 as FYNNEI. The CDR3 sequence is CASSEQGAGETQYF. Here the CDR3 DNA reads TGTGCCAGCAGTGAACAGGGGGCGGGGGAGACCCAGTACTTC.

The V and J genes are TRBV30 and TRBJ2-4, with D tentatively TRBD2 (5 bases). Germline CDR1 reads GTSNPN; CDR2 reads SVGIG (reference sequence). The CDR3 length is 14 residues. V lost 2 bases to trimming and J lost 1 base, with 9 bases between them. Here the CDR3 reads CAWSPRGAKNIQYF. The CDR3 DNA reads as TGTGCCTGGAGTCCCCGCGGGGCCAAAAACATTCAGTACTTC.

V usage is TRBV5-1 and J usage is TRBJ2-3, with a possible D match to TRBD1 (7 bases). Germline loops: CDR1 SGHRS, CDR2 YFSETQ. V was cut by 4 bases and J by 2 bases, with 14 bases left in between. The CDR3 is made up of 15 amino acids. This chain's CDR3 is CASSRGTANTDTQYF. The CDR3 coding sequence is TGCGCCAGCAGCCGGGGGACAGCCAACACAGATACGCAGTATTTT.

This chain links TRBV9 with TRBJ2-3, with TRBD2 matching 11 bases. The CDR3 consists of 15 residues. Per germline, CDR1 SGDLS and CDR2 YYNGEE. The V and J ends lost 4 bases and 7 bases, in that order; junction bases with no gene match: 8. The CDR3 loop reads CASSPRLAGRYTQYF. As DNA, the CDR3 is TGTGCCAGCAGCCCTCGACTAGCGGGGCGTTATACGCAGTATTTT.

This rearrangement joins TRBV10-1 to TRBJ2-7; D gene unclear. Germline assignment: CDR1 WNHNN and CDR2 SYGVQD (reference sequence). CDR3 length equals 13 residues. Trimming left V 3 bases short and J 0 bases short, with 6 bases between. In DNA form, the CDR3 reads TGCGCCAGCAGTGAAAGGGCCTCCTACGAGCAGTACTTC. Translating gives CASSERASYEQYF.

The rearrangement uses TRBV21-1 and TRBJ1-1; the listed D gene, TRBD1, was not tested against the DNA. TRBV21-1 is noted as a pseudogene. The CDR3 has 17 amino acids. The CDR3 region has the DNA TGTGCCAGCAGCGTCCAGGGGTCGTGGGCGAGGGGCCCTGAAGCTTTCTTT. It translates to CASSVQGSWARGPEAFF.

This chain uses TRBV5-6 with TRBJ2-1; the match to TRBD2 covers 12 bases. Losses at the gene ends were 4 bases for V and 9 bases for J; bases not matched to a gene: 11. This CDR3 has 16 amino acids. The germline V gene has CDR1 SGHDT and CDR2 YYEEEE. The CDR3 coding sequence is TGTGCCAGCAGCCATCTGACTAGCGGGAGTTTTGGTGAGCAGTTCTTC. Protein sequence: CASSHLTSGSFGEQFF.

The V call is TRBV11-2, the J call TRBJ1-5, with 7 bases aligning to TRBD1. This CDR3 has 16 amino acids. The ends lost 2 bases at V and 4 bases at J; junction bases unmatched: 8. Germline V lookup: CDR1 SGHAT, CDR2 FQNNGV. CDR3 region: CASSLTGARGNQPQHF. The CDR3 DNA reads TGTGCCAGCAGCTTAACAGGGGCGCGCGGTAATCAGCCCCAGCATTTT.